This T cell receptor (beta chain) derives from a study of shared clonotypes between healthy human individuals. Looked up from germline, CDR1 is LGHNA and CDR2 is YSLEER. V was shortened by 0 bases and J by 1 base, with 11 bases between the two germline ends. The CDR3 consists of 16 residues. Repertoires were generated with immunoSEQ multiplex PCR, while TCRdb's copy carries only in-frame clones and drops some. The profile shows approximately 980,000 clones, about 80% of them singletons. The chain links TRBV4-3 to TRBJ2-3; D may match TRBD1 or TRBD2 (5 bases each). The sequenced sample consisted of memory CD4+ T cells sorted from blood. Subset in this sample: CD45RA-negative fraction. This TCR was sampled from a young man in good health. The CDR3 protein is CASSQEGPLGTDTQYF. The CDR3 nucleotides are TGCGCCAGCAGCCAAGAGGGACCTCTTGGCACAGATACGCAGTATTTT.